This T cell receptor beta chain emerged from a study of cytomegalovirus exposure and HLA in healthy donors. PCR employed 60 Vbeta and 13 Jbeta primers. The table came from immunoSEQ multiplex PCR; TCRdb's copy has only in-frame clones and leaves some out. The sample includes about 200,000 clones, approximately 81% of them seen just once. Germline V gene data show CDR1 as SGHTA and CDR2 as FQGNSA. The CDR3 spans 14 residues. Trimming cost V 1 base and J 4 bases; bases outside gene matches: 2. The V and J genes are TRBV7-2 and TRBJ2-7; the match to TRBD1 covers 9 bases. The source is a man aged 30 to 45 in good health and CMV-seronegative. Sample: PBMCs. CDR3 bases: TGTGCCAGCAGCTTAGTTGGACAGGGGTACGAGCAGTACTTC. Translated, it gives CASSLVGQGYEQYF.